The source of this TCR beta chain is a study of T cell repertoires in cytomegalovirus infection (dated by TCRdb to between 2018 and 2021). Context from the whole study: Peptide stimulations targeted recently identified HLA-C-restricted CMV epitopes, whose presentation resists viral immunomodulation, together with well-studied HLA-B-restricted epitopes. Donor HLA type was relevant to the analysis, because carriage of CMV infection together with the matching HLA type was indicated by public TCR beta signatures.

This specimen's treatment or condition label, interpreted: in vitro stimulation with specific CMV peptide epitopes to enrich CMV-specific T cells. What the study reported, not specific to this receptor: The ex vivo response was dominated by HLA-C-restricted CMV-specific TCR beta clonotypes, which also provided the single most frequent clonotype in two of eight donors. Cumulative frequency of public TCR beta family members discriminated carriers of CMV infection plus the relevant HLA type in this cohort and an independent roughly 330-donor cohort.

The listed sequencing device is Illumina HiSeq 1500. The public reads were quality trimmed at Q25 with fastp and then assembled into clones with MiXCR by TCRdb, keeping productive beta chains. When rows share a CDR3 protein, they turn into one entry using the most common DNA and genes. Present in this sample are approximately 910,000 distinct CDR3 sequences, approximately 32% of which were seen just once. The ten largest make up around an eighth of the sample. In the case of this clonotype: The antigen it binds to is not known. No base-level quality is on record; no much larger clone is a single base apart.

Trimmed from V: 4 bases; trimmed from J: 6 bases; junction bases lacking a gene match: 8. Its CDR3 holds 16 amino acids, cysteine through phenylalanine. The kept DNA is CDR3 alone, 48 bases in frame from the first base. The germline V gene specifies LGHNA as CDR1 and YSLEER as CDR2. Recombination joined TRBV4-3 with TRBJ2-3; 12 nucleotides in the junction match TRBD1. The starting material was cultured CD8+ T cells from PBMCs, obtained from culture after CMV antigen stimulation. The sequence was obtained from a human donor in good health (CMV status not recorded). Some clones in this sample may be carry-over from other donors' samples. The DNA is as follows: TGCGCCAGCAGCCGAGCGGGACAGGGGGCAGGGGATACGCAGTATTTT. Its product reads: CASSRAGQGAGDTQYF.